This record looks at one T cell receptor beta chain sequence and its context. These data originate in a study of cytomegalovirus exposure and HLA in healthy donors. Whole-study context: The study placed around 80% of its roughly 410 genotyped donors in the Caucasian-associated ancestry cluster.

It was with 60 Vbeta and 13 Jbeta primers that the PCR ran. Assay: immunoSEQ multiplex PCR; the TCRdb copy retains only in-frame clones and omits some. The sample holds around 140,000 clones. The sequence came from a woman in her 50s in good health and CMV-seronegative. Sequencing was done on a sample of PBMCs.

The CDR3 coding sequence is TGTGCCAGCAGAGAGAGTCTGCGGAATTGGGATTCACCCCTCCACTTT. It is translated as CASRESLRNWDSPLHF. This chain uses TRBV25-1 with TRBJ1-6; D unresolved. Per germline, CDR1 MGHDK and CDR2 SYGVNS. Trimming took 6 bases from V and 8 from J, leaving 20 bases between them. This CDR3 has 16 residues.